Listed below are T cell receptor beta chains from one sample, sequenced in a study of blood T cell repertoires in COVID-19. Assay: immunoSEQ multiplex PCR; the TCRdb copy retains only in-frame clones and omits some. The table includes about 190,000 clones, roughly 80% detected once. The sequencing input was peripheral blood. The receptors shown here come from a woman in her forties or fifties with acute or convalescent COVID-19. CDR3s leave out the opening cysteine and the closing phenylalanine or tryptophan. The size field is filled for only some rows; it gives once, few, many or a size class.

TRBV13 | - | ASSSTSGVNEQY
TRBV19 | - | ASSSTGGLTEAF
TRBV7-6 | few | AIKDYTRGRTDTQY
TRBV5-1 | - | ASSLATAGGKDTQY
TRBV9 | - | ASSVTSVNTGELF
TRBV25-1 | - | ASSEDWAGNQPQH
TRBV9 | once | ASSSHSGTLYNEQF
TRBV25-1 | - | ASSGSGGFAGNTIY
TRBV7-9 | - | ASSPTLDRVSSEQY
TRBV10-2 | - | ASIGWDTKGSGELF
TRBV24-1 | few | ATSDPGQGGTDTQY
TRBV24-1 | few | ATSKGLVNEQF
TRBV6-2/TRBV6-3 | - | ASSPSGGVSSYNSPLH
TRBV2 | - | ASSDSIADTQY
TRBV5-1 | - | ASSSRGDYNSPLH
TRBV4-2 | - | ASSPRGGSTDTQY
TRBV6-2/TRBV6-3 | - | ASSWDRGDIYNEQF
TRBV6-5 | - | ASSRTALGEQY
TRBV19 | - | ASSQEAGANYGYT
TRBV5-6 | - | ASSLYSVYLAKNIQY
TRBV6-5 | - | ASRFGQGHSPLH
TRBV18 | - | ASSQGRGPTNEKLF
TRBV7-2 | - | ASSGQGLAGGYEQF
TRBV29-1 | - | SAMGHLEQY
TRBV12-3/TRBV12-4 | few | ASSSGQFQPQH
TRBV7-2 | once | ASGRMGPTGNTIY
TRBV3-1/TRBV3-2 | - | ASSLRTSGRGNEQF
TRBV24-1 | few | ATSPAGGGAYEQY
TRBV28 | many | ASSSWGQTNTEAF
TRBV28 | - | ASSLATGDSQY
TRBV19 | once | ASSSTPRTDTQY
TRBV18 | - | ASSREGTGIYEQY
TRBV11-2 | few | ASSARPGGTEAF
TRBV21-1 | - | ASSKRAGEKSGELF
TRBV7-2 | - | ASSRGVTGEAF
TRBV29-1 | - | SAEGQSRIETQY
TRBV5-1 | few | ASRPTGSNYGYT
TRBV6-5 | - | ASTIDPTGGRGYT
TRBV18 | - | ASSPGQENYGYT
TRBV6-5 | few | ASSRDTKNYGYT